The clone carrying this T cell receptor (beta chain) was seen ten or more times. TCRdb re-processed the PCR reads through MiXCR. The data show around 34,000 clones, 15% to 20% seen once. None of the patients had undergone any treatment ahead of thyroid surgery. This sample is part of a study of metastatic and nonmetastatic thyroid tumors. Looked up from germline, CDR1 is MNHNS and CDR2 is SASEGT. CDR3 length equals 14 residues. Trimming cost V 10 bases and J 1 base, with 14 bases left between them. This chain joins TRBV6-1 and TRBJ2-1; no firm D call. The sample consisted of blood. This receptor was taken from a female donor with papillary thyroid cancer or a benign thyroid nodule (not recorded which). Some clones in this sample may be carry-over from other donors' samples. The chain's CDR3 is CATSEAESYNEQFF. In DNA, the CDR3 is TGTGCCACCTCCGAGGCAGAATCCTACAATGAGCAGTTCTTC.